Listed below are T cell receptor beta chains from one sample, sequenced in a study of identical twins. TCRdb recomputed calls from the 5' RACE reads with MiXCR, one row per CDR3 protein. The table shows under 300,000 distinct CDR3 sequences, with 9.5% to 15% occurring only once. This same sample was also part of a study on yellow fever vaccine responses in identical twins.

The sequenced sample was memory (CD45RO+) T cells sorted from blood. The origin of the receptors is a young woman in good health. The CDR3 runs from the conserved cysteine through the conserved F or W. The D gene is left open where the match is weak. A row's size may be missing; if present it is once, few, many or a size class.

TRBJ1-1,TRBV29-1,-,-,CSVEGATLTEAFF,TGCAGCGTTGAAGGGGCCACCCTCACTGAAGCTTTCTTT
TRBJ2-7,TRBV11-2,TRBD1,few,CASSRQPGQTYEQYF,TGTGCCAGCAGCCGCCAGCCGGGACAGACCTACGAGCAGTACTTC
TRBJ1-6,TRBV12-3/TRBV12-4,-,-,CASSSGLDNSPLHF,TGTGCCAGCAGTTCCGGTCTCGATAATTCACCCCTCCACTTT
TRBJ2-1,TRBV29-1,-,-,CSVEARVSYNEQFF,TGCAGCGTTGAAGCTCGGGTTTCCTACAATGAGCAGTTCTTC
TRBJ2-1,TRBV27,TRBD2,-,CASSLMGLAEQFF,TGTGCCAGCAGCCTGATGGGACTAGCTGAGCAGTTCTTC
TRBJ2-3,TRBV7-2,-,many,CASRVQAGPTDTQYF,TGTGCCAGCAGGGTCCAGGCGGGTCCCACAGATACGCAGTATTTT
TRBJ2-7,TRBV6-1,-,-,CASKLFLQGGGYEQYF,TGTGCCAGCAAACTCTTCTTACAAGGGGGAGGCTACGAGCAGTACTTC
TRBJ2-2,TRBV12-3/TRBV12-4,TRBD1,few,CASRDLDRVNTGELFF,TGTGCCAGCAGGGACCTGGACAGGGTGAACACCGGGGAGCTGTTTTTT
TRBJ2-2,TRBV7-2,TRBD1,-,CASSRSGTGTGELFF,TGTGCCAGCAGCCGCTCCGGGACAGGGACCGGGGAGCTGTTTTTT
TRBJ2-5,TRBV11-2,TRBD1,-,CASSLGGRGRETQYF,TGTGCCAGCAGCTTAGGGGGAAGGGGGCGAGAGACCCAGTACTTC
TRBJ2-7,TRBV20-1,-,-,CSATTLDRKTYEQYF,TGCAGTGCCACCACGCTAGACAGGAAAACCTACGAGCAGTACTTC
TRBJ2-3,TRBV5-1,-,few,CASSLRQVGDTQYF,TGCGCCAGCAGCTTACGACAGGTTGGAGATACGCAGTATTTT
TRBJ2-1,TRBV12-3/TRBV12-4,TRBD2,many,CASSLAQGGGTEVQFF,TGTGCCAGCAGTTTAGCGCAGGGCGGGGGGACCGAGGTACAGTTCTTC
TRBJ2-3,TRBV29-1,TRBD2,few,CSVGAGGSTDTQYF,TGCAGCGTTGGAGCGGGGGGGAGCACAGATACGCAGTATTTT
TRBJ2-7,TRBV6-1,TRBD2,few,CASRPASGSSEQYF,TGTGCCAGCCGACCGGCTAGCGGGAGTTCCGAGCAGTACTTC
TRBJ1-1,TRBV7-2,-,many,CASNKQGNTEAFF,TGTGCCAGCAACAAACAGGGGAACACTGAAGCTTTCTTT
TRBJ2-4,TRBV5-4,TRBD2,-,CASSFGGGGNIQYF,TGTGCCAGCAGCTTCGGCGGGGGGGGAAACATTCAGTACTTC
TRBJ2-1,TRBV7-9,TRBD1,-,CASSFRQGAYNEQFF,TGTGCCAGCAGCTTTAGACAGGGGGCCTACAATGAGCAGTTCTTC
TRBJ1-2,TRBV5-1,-,-,CASSLVAGDTNGYTF,TGCGCCAGCAGCTTGGTGGCAGGCGACACTAATGGCTACACCTTC
TRBJ2-1,TRBV29-1,TRBD2,-,CSVATSGTSGIGEQFF,TGCAGCGTCGCCACCTCCGGGACTAGCGGGATAGGTGAGCAGTTCTTC
TRBJ2-4,TRBV24-1,TRBD2,few,CATSDIGLAGIQYF,TGTGCCACCAGTGATATCGGACTAGCGGGCATTCAGTACTTC
TRBJ1-6,TRBV30,TRBD1,-,CAWSATGTANSPLHF,TGTGCCTGGAGTGCAACAGGGACAGCGAATTCACCCCTCCACTTT
TRBJ1-1,TRBV7-2,-,few,CASSLPYGHTEAFF,TGTGCCAGCAGCCTCCCTTACGGACACACTGAAGCTTTCTTT
TRBJ2-7,TRBV20-1,-,-,CSARKLEYEQYF,TGCAGTGCTAGAAAACTAGAGTACGAGCAGTACTTC
TRBJ2-1,TRBV11-2,TRBD2,-,CASSLVRTSGAYSSYNEQFF,TGTGCCAGCAGCTTAGTCCGGACTAGCGGGGCCTACTCCTCCTACAATGAGCAGTTCTTC
TRBJ2-2,TRBV5-6,-,-,CASSLPNFAVGELFF,TGTGCCAGCAGCTTGCCGAATTTTGCTGTCGGGGAGCTGTTTTTT
TRBJ2-7,TRBV7-2,-,few,CASSLPGGRKSYEQYF,TGTGCCAGCAGCCTCCCCGGGGGACGGAAGTCGTACGAGCAGTACTTC
TRBJ2-4,TRBV28,-,-,CASSFVVAKNIQYF,TGTGCCAGCAGTTTTGTAGTAGCCAAAAACATTCAGTACTTC